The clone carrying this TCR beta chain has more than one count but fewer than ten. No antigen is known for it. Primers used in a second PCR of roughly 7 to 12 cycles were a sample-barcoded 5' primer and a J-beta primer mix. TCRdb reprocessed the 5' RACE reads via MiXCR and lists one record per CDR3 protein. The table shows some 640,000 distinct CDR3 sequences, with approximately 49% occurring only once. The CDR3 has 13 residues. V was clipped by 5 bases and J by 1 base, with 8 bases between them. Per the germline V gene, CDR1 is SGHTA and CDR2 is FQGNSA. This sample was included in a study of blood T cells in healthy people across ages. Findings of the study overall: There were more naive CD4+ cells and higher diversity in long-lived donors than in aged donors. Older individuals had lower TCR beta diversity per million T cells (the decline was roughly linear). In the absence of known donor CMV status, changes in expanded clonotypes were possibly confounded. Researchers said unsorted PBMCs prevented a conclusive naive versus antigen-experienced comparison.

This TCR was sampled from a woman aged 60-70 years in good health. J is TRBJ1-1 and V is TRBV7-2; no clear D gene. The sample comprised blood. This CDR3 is CASSVVPNTEAFF. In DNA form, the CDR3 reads TGTGCCAGCAGCGTAGTTCCGAACACTGAAGCTTTCTTT.